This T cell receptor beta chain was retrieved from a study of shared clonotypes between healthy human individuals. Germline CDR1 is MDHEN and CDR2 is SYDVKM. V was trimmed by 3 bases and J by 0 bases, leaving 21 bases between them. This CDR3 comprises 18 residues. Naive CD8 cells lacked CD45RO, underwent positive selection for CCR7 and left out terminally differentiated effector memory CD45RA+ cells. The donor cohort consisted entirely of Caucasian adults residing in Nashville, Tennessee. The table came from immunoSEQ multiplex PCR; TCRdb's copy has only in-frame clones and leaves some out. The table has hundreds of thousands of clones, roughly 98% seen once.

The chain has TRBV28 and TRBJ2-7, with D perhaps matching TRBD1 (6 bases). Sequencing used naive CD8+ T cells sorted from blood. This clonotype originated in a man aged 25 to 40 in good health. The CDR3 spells CASSFARFTGYSSYEQYF. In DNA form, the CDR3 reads TGTGCCAGCAGTTTCGCTCGTTTCACAGGGTACAGCTCCTACGAGCAGTACTTC. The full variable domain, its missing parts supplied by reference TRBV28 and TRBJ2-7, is DVKVTQSSRYLVKRTGEKVFLECVQDMDHENMFWYRQDPGLGLRLIYFSYDVKMKEKGDIPEGYSVSREKKERFSLILESASTNQTSMYLCASSFARFTGYSSYEQYFGPGTRLTVT.